This T cell receptor beta chain was captured by sequencing in a study of CD8+ T cells in alopecia areata (dated by TCRdb to about 2018). Looking at the study overall: Treated patients were enrolled in an open-label pilot trial of oral tofacitinib at 5 to 10 mg twice daily for moderate-to-severe alopecia areata. High-throughput TCRbeta sequencing was used to examine T cell clonal expansion in alopecia areata in both the C3H/HeJ mouse model and human patients. Scalp clonality was compared across normal scalp (n=4), patchy alopecia areata scalp (n=8), and alopecia totalis/universalis scalp (n=8). Patients received tofacitinib for 6 to 18 months and were then followed off drug for 6 months to check for delayed response and recurrence. The SALT score, which quantifies the percentage of affected scalp surface area, was used to measure disease severity in treated patients. Patients on tofacitinib were biopsied at baseline and after 4 and 24 weeks of treatment, and several of the patients also had a later scalp biopsy. TCRbeta CDR3 regions were amplified by immunoSEQ multiplex PCR with 35 Vbeta forward and 13 Jbeta reverse primers. On the human side, TCRbeta sequencing was run on scalp tissue and on sorted CD4+ and CD8+ peripheral blood T cells from healthy controls and from alopecia areata patients with either patchy or totalis/universalis disease. RNA was extracted with the PAXgene miRNA kit for fixed scalp, the miRNeasy kit for PBMCs, and the RNeasy kit for mouse skin. What the work shows at the level of the full study, not this receptor alone: During tofacitinib treatment, many expanded lesional clones stuck around in both scalp and blood, and this persistence may partly explain why relapse happens after treatment is stopped. Scalp clonality and the number of expanded CD8+ clones among the top 100 scalp clones were significantly decreased by tofacitinib. Compared with normal scalp, lesional scalp, particularly in alopecia totalis/universalis, had higher clonality and more expanded CD8+ clones, which suggests antigenic drive. Unlike mouse skin, which is dominated by gammadelta T cells, normal human skin has resident alphabeta T cells that are also sequenced, and this complicates analysis of the scalp TCR repertoire. The treated cohort was small, with a single nonresponder, so links between baseline CD8+ expansion and response need larger studies. Shared TCR sequences between patients were less evident than in mice, which may be partly attributable to HLA diversity in the patient population.

The protocol used for the library was the immunoSEQ multiplex PCR assay. RNA was extracted from all samples and reverse transcribed into cDNA, which served as template for TCR sequencing. SuperScript III was used for first-strand cDNA synthesis, primed with a 2:1 mix of oligo-dT and random hexamers. Amplification bias was assessed with a synthetic immune receptor repertoire, and residual bias was removed computationally. Under the source paper's analysis protocol: Raw reads were preprocessed for error removal, and CDR3 was defined according to IMGT conventions as running from the conserved cysteine to phenylalanine. Clonality was computed by normalizing Shannon entropy by log2 of the number of productive unique TCRs and subtracting the result from 1. Whether each scalp clone was CD4 or CD8 was inferred by checking scalp TCRbeta sequences against the CD4 and CD8 repertoires from sorted blood. In TCRdb, the immuneACCESS table is reduced to in-frame sequences with V and J assigned. These tables do not hold every clone; where another copy was compared, an unresolved V gene accounts for under half, and the others remain unexplained. The V and J calls and clone size were taken over from that table, and D and trimming were inferred from the DNA. The sample table contains 150,000 to 200,000 clones; only one count was recorded for about 55% of them. 10% to 12% of the sample rests with the top ten.

Of note for this clone: It has no known antigen specificity. One base away there is no much larger clone; base qualities are not given.

There are 13 amino acids in the CDR3, from cysteine to phenylalanine inclusive. The entry retains the CDR3 DNA only, 39 bases that are in frame from base 1. Deletion took 0 bases off V and 8 bases off J, with a span of 13 bases between the germline ends. Taken from the germline V gene (reference sequence), the CDR1 and CDR2 loops are GTSNPN and SVGIG. The sample's time point, from its label and the paper: 20 to 30 weeks on oral tofacitinib. The sample's treatment or condition label, decoded: oral pan-JAK inhibitor, 5-10 mg twice daily. Lesional scalp punch biopsies and peripheral blood were collected from alopecia areata patients. PBMCs were isolated by density centrifugation and stained for CD3, CD4 and CD8, after which CD4+ and CD8+ T cells were sorted on a FACSAria.

Recombination connected TRBV30 to TRBJ1-1, and the D gene may be TRBD1, 6 bases matching. The sample in question was CD8+ T cells sorted from blood, obtained at week 24, from a patient treated with tofacitinib. The source of this sequence is a human donor with alopecia areata. The sequenced DNA is TGTGCCTGGAGTGTACAATCAGGGGCGGAAGCTTTCTTT. Translated, this is CAWSVQSGAEAFF.